The 21 T cell receptor beta chains below were found in one sample sequenced in a study of OX40 agonist ivuxolimab in advanced cancers. Preparation of the library involved the immunoSEQ multiplex PCR assay. TCRdb re-hosts the immuneACCESS table, in-frame sequences only. Its copies lack some clones; in the studies checked, an unresolved V gene accounts for under half of them, and the cause for the rest is not known. Counted in this sample were approximately 74,000 clones; about nine tenths of them appeared once. Jointly, the top ten make up around 0.5% of the sample. The sequenced sample was CD4+ or CD8+ T cells sorted from blood, obtained in a trial of the OX40 agonist ivuxolimab. Receptors were obtained from an adult with an advanced solid tumor such as melanoma, head and neck, liver or kidney cancer.

The chain uses TRBV7-9 and TRBJ2-2; 15 bases map to TRBD2. CDR1 is SEHNR, CDR2 FQNEAQ, per germline (reference sequence). This CDR3 spans 17 amino acids. J gave up 4 bases and V 4 bases, and 4 bases lay outside the gene matches. The CDR3 nucleotides are TGTGCCAGCAGCTATGGGACTAGCGGGGGGCTCACCGGGGAGCTGTTTTTT. It translates to CASSYGTSGGLTGELFF.

The chain combines TRBV14 with TRBJ2-1; D uncertain. CDR1 and CDR2 (germline): SGHDN, FVKESK. V was pared by 0 bases and J by 4 bases, with 10 bases between. The CDR3 is 15 residues long. For the CDR3, the DNA is TGTGCCAGCAGCCAAGATGTAGCACAGTACAATGAGCAGTTCTTC. This sequence encodes CASSQDVAQYNEQFF. Using reference TRBV14 and TRBJ2-1 for the parts outside the CDR3, the full variable domain is EAGVTQFPSHSVIEKGQTVTLRCDPISGHDNLYWYRRVMGKEIKFLLHFVKESKQDESGMPNNRFLAERTGGTYSTLKVQPAELEDSGVYFCASSQDVAQYNEQFFGPGTRLTVL.

The chain links TRBV19 to TRBJ1-2, with D perhaps TRBD1 (5 bases). Trimming removed 4 bases at V and 8 bases at J, with 17 bases between. CDR3 length equals 14 residues. The germline V gene encodes CDR1 LNHDA and CDR2 SQIVND (reference sequence). The CDR3 here is CASSRDGQLNGYTF. CDR3 bases: TGTGCCAGTAGTAGGGACGGCCAATTGAACGGCTACACCTTC.

In its sample, this clone was seen a few times. The chain combines TRBV7-2 with TRBJ2-1, with D possibly being TRBD1 (6 bases). The CDR3 runs to 15 residues. Trimming pared 7 bases from V and 9 bases from J, leaving 22 bases between. CDR1 SGHTA and CDR2 FQGNSA come from the germline V gene. The CDR3, as DNA: TGTGCCAGCACCTTTTACATTCGGAGCAGGGGTGAGCAGTTCTTC. Translating it yields CASTFYIRSRGEQFF.

This chain connects TRBV7-2 to TRBJ1-1; a weak D match, TRBD1 (6 bases). Germline-derived CDR1 and CDR2 are SGHTA and FQGNSA. This CDR3 has 16 amino acids. The V end was cut by 0 bases, the J end by 1 base, with 12 bases between. The CDR3 region has the DNA TGTGCCAGCAGCTTAGCGCTGGGGGCGCCGAACACTGAAGCTTTCTTT. Amino acids: CASSLALGAPNTEAFF.

V usage is TRBV6-7 and J usage is TRBJ2-7; D unclear. TRBV6-7 is an open reading frame whose function is uncertain. The CDR3 sequence is 12 residues long. Trimming took off 6 bases at V and 7 bases at J, with 13 bases between the two ends. The CDR3 DNA sequence: TGTGCCAGCAGCCCCTCACAAGGGGAGCAGTACTTC. Translation gives CASSPSQGEQYF.

This clone has just one count. The chain combines TRBV4-3 with TRBJ2-7; TRBD2 might be the D (6 bases). Trimming cost V 1 base and J 4 bases, with 14 bases left between them. CDR3 length: 15 residues. Germline assignment: CDR1 LGHNA and CDR2 YSLEER. The CDR3 region is CASSQGRARGYEQYF. The CDR3 DNA is TGCGCCAGCAGCCAAGGACGAGCGCGGGGTTACGAGCAGTACTTC.

In DNA, the CDR3 is TGTGCCAGCAGTCCCACTACGGGGGCTCCAGATACGCAGTATTTT. This gives the protein CASSPTTGAPDTQYF. The chain joins TRBV2 to TRBJ2-3; possibly TRBD1 or TRBD2 for D (6 bases each). The length of the CDR3 is 15 residues. Trimming removed 5 bases at V and 4 bases at J, with 16 bases between. Germline-derived CDR1 and CDR2 are SNHLY and FYNNEI.

The chain joins TRBV7-2 to TRBJ2-7; 13 bases fit TRBD2. Germline V gene lookup returns CDR1 SGHTA and CDR2 FQGNSA. The CDR3 has 15 amino acids. Losses at the gene ends were 5 bases for V and 7 bases for J; bases not matched to a gene: 8. CDR3 protein: CASSPLAGGLVEQYF. The DNA of the CDR3 is TGTGCCAGCAGCCCACTAGCGGGAGGGCTGGTTGAGCAGTACTTC.

V is TRBV18 and J is TRBJ2-7, with 9 bases identical to TRBD1. The CDR3 covers 13 residues. V trimming: 3 bases; J trimming: 5 bases; junction bases outside the gene matches: 2. Germline V lookup: CDR1 KGHSH, CDR2 LQKENI. The CDR3 reads CASSPGQGDEQYF. The CDR3, as DNA: TGTGCCAGCTCACCGGGACAGGGCGACGAGCAGTACTTC.

The V and J genes are TRBV6-5 and TRBJ1-5, with TRBD1 matching 7 bases. The CDR3 is made up of 14 amino acids. V was clipped by 6 bases and J by 6 bases; unmatched bases: 8. CDR1 and CDR2 from the germline V gene are MNHEY and SVGAGI. In DNA, the CDR3 is TGTGCCAGCAGGCCGACAGGGAACGGTCAGCCCCAGCATTTT. This encodes CASRPTGNGQPQHF.

The chain uses TRBV6-6 and TRBJ2-7, with D tentatively TRBD1 (5 bases). The CDR3 is 13 residues long. V was shortened by 2 bases and J by 1 base, with 6 bases between the two germline ends. The germline gives CDR1 MNHNY, CDR2 SVGAGI (reference sequence). As DNA, the CDR3 is TGTGCCAGCAGTTACGGACAATCCTACGAGCAGTACTTC. It translates to CASSYGQSYEQYF.

This chain connects TRBV5-5 to TRBJ2-1; 10 bases align to TRBD2. There are 14 residues in the CDR3. CDR1 SGHKS and CDR2 YYEKEE come from the germline V gene (reference sequence). The trim removed 1 base at V and 7 bases at J, leaving 2 bases unmatched. The CDR3 DNA reads TGTGCCAGCAGCTTGCTAGCGGGAGTGAATGAGCAGTTCTTC. Amino acids: CASSLLAGVNEQFF.

This chain links TRBV27 with TRBJ1-2, with D perhaps matching TRBD1 (5 bases). In germline, CDR1 is MNHEY, CDR2 SMNVEV (reference sequence). Trimming shortened V by 6 bases and J by 4 bases, and 15 bases separated the two germline ends. CDR3 size: 14 residues. CDR3 region: CASRTAGKGYGYTF. The CDR3 bases are TGTGCCAGCAGAACGGCAGGGAAGGGCTATGGCTACACCTTC.

The V call is TRBV5-1, the J call TRBJ1-1; possible D gene TRBD1, 6 bases. V lost 0 bases and J lost 0, with 15 bases in between. The CDR3 extends over 17 amino acids. Germline lookup yields CDR1 SGHRS and CDR2 YFSETQ. The CDR3 loop is CASSLGTSGVMNTEAFF. The DNA of the CDR3 is TGCGCCAGCAGCTTGGGGACTTCAGGGGTAATGAACACTGAAGCTTTCTTT.

The chain couples TRBV5-1 to TRBJ2-5, with D perhaps TRBD1 or TRBD2 (6 bases each). Germline V CDR1 and CDR2: SGHRS, YFSETQ. With 1 base removed from V and 0 bases from J, the gap between germline ends came to 10 bases. The CDR3 covers 15 residues. In nucleotides, the CDR3 is TGCGCCAGCAGCTTGTGGCGGGACAACCAAGAGACCCAGTACTTC. Amino acid sequence: CASSLWRDNQETQYF.

V gene TRBV7-9 combines with J gene TRBJ1-1; 8 bases are a match to TRBD1. The CDR3 spans 15 residues. Germline trimming cut 5 bases from V and 5 bases from J; bases unmatched to any gene: 10. Germline lookup yields CDR1 SEHNR and CDR2 FQNEAQ (reference sequence). In nucleotides, the CDR3 is TGTGCCAGCAGCGAGCGTGGACAGGGAGGAACTGAAGCTTTCTTT. This translates into CASSERGQGGTEAFF.

The rearrangement links TRBV11-3 to TRBJ2-1; 11 bases are a match to TRBD1. Germline CDR1 SGHNT, CDR2 YENEEA. CDR3 length equals 14 residues. V trimming: 4 bases; J trimming: 9 bases; junction bases outside the gene matches: 5. The CDR3 here is CASSSGTGGSEQFF. The CDR3 DNA is TGTGCCAGCAGCTCGGGGACAGGGGGGAGTGAGCAGTTCTTC.

V is TRBV7-2 and J is TRBJ2-1; 7 bases fit TRBD2. The junction had 7 bases not matched to a gene; V was cut back by 1 base and J by 7 bases. The CDR3 contains 15 residues. CDR1 and CDR2 from the germline V gene are SGHTA and FQGNSA. The CDR3 loop is CASSLVAWEGNEQFF. The DNA for the CDR3 is TGTGCCAGCAGCTTAGTGGCCTGGGAGGGGAATGAGCAGTTCTTC. Based on the CDR3 plus reference TRBV7-2 and TRBJ2-1, the full variable domain is GAGVSQSPSNKVTEKGKDVELRCDPISGHTALYWYRQSLGQGLEFLIYFQGNSAPDKSGLPSDRFSAERTGGSVSTLTIQRTQQEDSAVYLCASSLVAWEGNEQFFGPGTRLTVL.

The chain joins TRBV18 to TRBJ1-2; D unresolved. The V gene's germline CDR1 is KGHSH and CDR2 LQKENI. V gave up 1 base and J gave up 7 bases, with 13 bases separating them. This CDR3 has 14 residues. CDR3 in amino acids: CASSPLPAETGYTF. The DNA for the CDR3 is TGTGCCAGCTCACCACTGCCAGCCGAGACTGGCTACACCTTC.

This chain joins TRBV5-4 and TRBJ2-7; the D gene is possibly TRBD1 (8 bases). This CDR3 has 20 residues. Trimming took 3 bases from V and 6 from J, leaving 34 bases between them. Germline CDR1 is SGHNT and CDR2 is YYREEE (reference sequence). The CDR3 nucleotides are TGTGCCAGCAGCTCCCGACAGGGGAGGGTCGGAGCGGGATCCCTCGGCGAGCAGTACTTC. It is translated as CASSSRQGRVGAGSLGEQYF.